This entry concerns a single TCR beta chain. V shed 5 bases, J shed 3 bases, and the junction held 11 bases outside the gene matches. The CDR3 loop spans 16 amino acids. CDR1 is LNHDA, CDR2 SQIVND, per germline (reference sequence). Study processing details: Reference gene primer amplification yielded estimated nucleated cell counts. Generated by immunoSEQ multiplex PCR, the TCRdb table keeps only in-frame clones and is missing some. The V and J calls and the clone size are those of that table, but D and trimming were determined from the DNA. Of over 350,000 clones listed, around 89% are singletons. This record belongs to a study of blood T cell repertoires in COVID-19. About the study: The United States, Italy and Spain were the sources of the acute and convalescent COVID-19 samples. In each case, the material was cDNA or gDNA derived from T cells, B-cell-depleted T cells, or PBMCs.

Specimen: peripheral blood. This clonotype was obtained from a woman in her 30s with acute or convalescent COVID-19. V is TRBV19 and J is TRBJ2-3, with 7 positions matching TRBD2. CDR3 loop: CASSRGTIEVTDTQYF. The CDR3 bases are TGTGCCAGTAGTCGTGGGACTATCGAGGTGACAGATACGCAGTATTTT. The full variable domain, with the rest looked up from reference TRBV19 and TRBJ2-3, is DGGITQSPKYLFRKEGQNVTLSCEQNLNHDAMYWYRQDPGQGLRLIYYSQIVNDFQKGDIAEGYSVSREKKESFPLTVTSAQKNPTAFYLCASSRGTIEVTDTQYFGPGTRLTVL.